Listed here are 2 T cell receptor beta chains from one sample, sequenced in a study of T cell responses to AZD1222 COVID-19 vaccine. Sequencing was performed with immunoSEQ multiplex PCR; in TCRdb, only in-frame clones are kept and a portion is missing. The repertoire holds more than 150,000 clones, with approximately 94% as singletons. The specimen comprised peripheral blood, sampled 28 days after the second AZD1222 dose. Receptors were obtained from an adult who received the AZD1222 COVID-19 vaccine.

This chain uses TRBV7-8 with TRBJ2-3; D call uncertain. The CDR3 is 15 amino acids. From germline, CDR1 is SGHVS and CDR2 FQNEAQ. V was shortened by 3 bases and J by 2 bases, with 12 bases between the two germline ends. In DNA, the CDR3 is TGTGCCAGCAGCTTTTATGGACGGAACACAGATACGCAGTATTTT. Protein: CASSFYGRNTDTQYF.

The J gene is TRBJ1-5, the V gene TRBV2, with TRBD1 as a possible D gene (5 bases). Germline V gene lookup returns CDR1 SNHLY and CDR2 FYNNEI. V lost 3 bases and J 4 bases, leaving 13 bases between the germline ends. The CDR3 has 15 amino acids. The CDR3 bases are TGTGCCAGCAGTGACTCCGGGACTCTAAATCAGCCCCAGCATTTT. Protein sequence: CASSDSGTLNQPQHF.